Below are 13 T cell receptor beta chains sequenced from a single sample in a study of cytomegalovirus exposure and HLA in healthy donors. Sequenced by immunoSEQ multiplex PCR; TCRdb stores in-frame clones only, minus some. The sample contains 140,000 or so clones, approximately 91% of which appear only once. The source material was PBMCs. These receptors all come from a man aged 18 to 30 in good health and CMV-seronegative.

This clone was seen only a few times. The chain's CDR3 is CASSPTGRKVAMNTEAFF. In DNA form, the CDR3 reads TGTGCCAGCAGCCCGACAGGGAGGAAGGTCGCAATGAACACTGAAGCTTTCTTT. This chain links TRBV7-6 with TRBJ1-1, with TRBD1 matching over 7 bases. J lost 0 bases, V lost 5 bases, and 15 bases had no gene match. This CDR3 spans 18 amino acids. CDR1 is SGHVS and CDR2 is FNYEAQ in the germline V gene.

This clone was detected once. The rearrangement links TRBV5-1 to TRBJ2-3; 7 bases line up with TRBD1. The V segment lost 0 bases and the J segment 2 bases; nucleotides outside the gene matches: 9. The germline gives CDR1 SGHRS, CDR2 YFSETQ. This CDR3 contains 17 residues. This CDR3 reads CASSLGRTGQYTDTQYF. As DNA, the CDR3 is TGCGCCAGCAGCTTGGGGAGGACAGGCCAATACACAGATACGCAGTATTTT.

This clone occurred a few times. Within the sample, other DNA sequences also encode this same CDR3. The chain has TRBV7-9 and TRBJ1-1; TRBD1 agrees at 9 bases. The CDR3 sequence is 14 residues long. The junction had 5 bases not matched to a gene; V was cut back by 5 bases and J by 4 bases. Germline-derived CDR1 and CDR2 are SEHNR and FQNEAQ (reference sequence). In DNA, the CDR3 is TGTGCCAGCAGCCCGGACAGGGGATTCACTGAAGCTTTCTTT. Amino acid sequence: CASSPDRGFTEAFF.

This chain joins TRBV19 and TRBJ1-5; D is ambiguous. This CDR3 has 14 residues. V dropped 3 bases and J dropped 4 bases, with 10 bases sitting between them. Germline-derived CDR1 and CDR2 are LNHDA and SQIVND (reference sequence). The CDR3: CASSIRGMNQPQHF. CDR3 coding DNA: TGTGCCAGTAGTATCCGAGGGATGAATCAGCCCCAGCATTTT.

The rearrangement links TRBV4-1 to TRBJ2-7; a weak D match, TRBD2 (6 bases). The V end was cut by 1 base, the J end by 2 bases, with 12 bases between. The germline V gene encodes CDR1 MGHRA and CDR2 YSYEKL. The CDR3 extends over 15 amino acids. The CDR3 sequence is CASSQGGGGPYEQYF. CDR3 bases: TGCGCCAGCAGCCAAGGGGGAGGAGGACCCTACGAGCAGTACTTC.

The V and J genes are TRBV28 and TRBJ2-1; D remains ambiguous. The CDR3 runs to 14 residues. Germline loops: CDR1 MDHEN, CDR2 SYDVKM. The germline V and J ends were trimmed by 4 bases and 0 bases, with 7 bases remaining between them. CDR3 residues: CASSYRSSYNEQFF. CDR3 coding DNA: TGTGCCAGCAGTTACAGAAGCTCCTACAATGAGCAGTTCTTC.

The chain couples TRBV25-1 to TRBJ1-1; D is possibly TRBD1 (5 bases). CDR3 length: 15 residues. Germline assignment: CDR1 MGHDK and CDR2 SYGVNS. Trimming pared 5 bases from V and 2 bases from J, leaving 15 bases between. The CDR3 loop reads CASSRNPQGNTEAFF. CDR3 DNA sequence: TGTGCCAGCAGTCGAAATCCTCAGGGAAACACTGAAGCTTTCTTT.

The chain has TRBV9 and TRBJ2-1; D is ambiguous. The V end lost 7 bases, the J end lost 3 bases, and 8 bases lay between the germline ends. The germline CDR1 and CDR2 sequences are SGDLS and YYNGEE. The CDR3 sequence is 12 residues long. CDR3 loop: CASGPYYNEQFF. The DNA for the CDR3 is TGTGCCAGCGGTCCCTACTACAATGAGCAGTTCTTC.

The chain joins TRBV7-9 to TRBJ2-5, with 10 bases that match TRBD2. With 4 bases clipped from V and 4 bases from J, the junction kept 9 bases outside the gene matches. The CDR3 totals 16 residues. Germline V gene lookup returns CDR1 SEHNR and CDR2 FQNEAQ (reference sequence). The CDR3 DNA follows: TGTGCCAGCAGCTCGGGAGCGGGGGGGGTTCGAGAGACCCAGTACTTC. Its protein is CASSSGAGGVRETQYF. Using reference TRBV7-9 and TRBJ2-5 for the parts outside the CDR3, the full variable domain is DTGVSQNPRHKITKRGQNVTFRCDPISEHNRLYWYRQTLGQGPEFLTYFQNEAQLEKSRLLSDRFSAERPKGSFSTLEIQRTEQGDSAMYLCASSSGAGGVRETQYFGPGTRLLVL.

This clone has only a few counts. This chain's CDR3 is CASSKRLAGGPDDTQYF. In DNA, the CDR3 is TGTGCCAGCAGCAAAAGACTAGCGGGGGGGCCTGACGATACGCAGTATTTT. The V and J genes are TRBV9 and TRBJ2-3; 14 nucleotides match TRBD2. The V gene end was trimmed by 4 bases and the J gene end by 6 bases; junction bases not matched to a gene: 10. CDR1 and CDR2 from the germline V gene are SGDLS and YYNGEE. The CDR3 spans 17 residues.

This chain uses TRBV14 with TRBJ2-1; TRBD2 aligns across 9 bases. The CDR3 sequence is 18 residues long. Germline V gives CDR1 SGHDN, CDR2 FVKESK. After removal of 3 bases from V and 4 bases from J, the junction contained 13 bases not matched to a gene. Here the CDR3 reads CASSHRPGGLAGYNEQFF. CDR3 nucleotide sequence: TGTGCCAGCAGCCACCGTCCGGGGGGGCTAGCGGGATACAATGAGCAGTTCTTC. The whole variable domain, filled in from reference TRBV14 and TRBJ2-1, reads EAGVTQFPSHSVIEKGQTVTLRCDPISGHDNLYWYRRVMGKEIKFLLHFVKESKQDESGMPNNRFLAERTGGTYSTLKVQPAELEDSGVYFCASSHRPGGLAGYNEQFFGPGTRLTVL.

The chain couples TRBV6-6 to TRBJ1-1; possibly TRBD1 for D (5 bases). The length of the CDR3 is 11 residues. Germline V CDR1 and CDR2: MNHNY, SVGAGI (reference sequence). V lost 2 bases and J lost 7, with 5 bases in between. CDR3 in amino acids: CASSYRGEAFF. The CDR3 bases are TGTGCCAGCAGTTACAGGGGTGAAGCTTTCTTT.

In this sample, this clone turned up once. The rearrangement links TRBV5-1 to TRBJ2-1; D ambiguous. The length of the CDR3 is 14 residues. Germline V lookup: CDR1 SGHRS, CDR2 YFSETQ. Trimming removed 0 bases at V and 8 bases at J, with 12 bases between. The CDR3 spells CASSLAQFYDEQFF. Written as DNA, the CDR3 is TGCGCCAGCAGCTTGGCACAATTTTACGATGAGCAGTTCTTC. Combining the CDR3 with reference TRBV5-1 and TRBJ2-1 gives the whole variable domain KAGVTQTPRYLIKTRGQQVTLSCSPISGHRSVSWYQQTPGQGLQFLFEYFSETQRNKGNFPGRFSGRQFSNSRSEMNVSTLELGDSALYLCASSLAQFYDEQFFGPGTRLTVL.